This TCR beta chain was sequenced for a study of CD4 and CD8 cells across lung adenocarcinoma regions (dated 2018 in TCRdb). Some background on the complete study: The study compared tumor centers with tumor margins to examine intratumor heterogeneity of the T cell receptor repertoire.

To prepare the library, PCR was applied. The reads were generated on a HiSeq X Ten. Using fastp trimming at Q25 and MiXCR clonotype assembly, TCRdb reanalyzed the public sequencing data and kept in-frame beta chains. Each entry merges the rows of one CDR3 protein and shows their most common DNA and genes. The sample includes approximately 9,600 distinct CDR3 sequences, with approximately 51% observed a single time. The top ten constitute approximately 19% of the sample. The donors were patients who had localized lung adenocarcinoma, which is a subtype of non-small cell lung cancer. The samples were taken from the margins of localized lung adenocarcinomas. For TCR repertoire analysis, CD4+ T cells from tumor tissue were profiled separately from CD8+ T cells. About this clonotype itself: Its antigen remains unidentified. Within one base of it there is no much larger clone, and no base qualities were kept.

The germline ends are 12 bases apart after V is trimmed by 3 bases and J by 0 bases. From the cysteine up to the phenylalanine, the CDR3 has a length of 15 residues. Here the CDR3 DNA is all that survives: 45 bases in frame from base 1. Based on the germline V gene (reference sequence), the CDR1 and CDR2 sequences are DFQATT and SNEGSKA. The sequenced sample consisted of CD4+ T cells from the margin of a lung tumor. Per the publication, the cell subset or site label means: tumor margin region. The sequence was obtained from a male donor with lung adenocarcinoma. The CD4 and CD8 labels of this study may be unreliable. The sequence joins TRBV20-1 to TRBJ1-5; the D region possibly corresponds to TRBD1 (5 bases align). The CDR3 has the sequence CSARDNLHSNQPQHF. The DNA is TGCAGTGCTAGGGACAATTTACATAGCAATCAGCCCCAGCATTTT.